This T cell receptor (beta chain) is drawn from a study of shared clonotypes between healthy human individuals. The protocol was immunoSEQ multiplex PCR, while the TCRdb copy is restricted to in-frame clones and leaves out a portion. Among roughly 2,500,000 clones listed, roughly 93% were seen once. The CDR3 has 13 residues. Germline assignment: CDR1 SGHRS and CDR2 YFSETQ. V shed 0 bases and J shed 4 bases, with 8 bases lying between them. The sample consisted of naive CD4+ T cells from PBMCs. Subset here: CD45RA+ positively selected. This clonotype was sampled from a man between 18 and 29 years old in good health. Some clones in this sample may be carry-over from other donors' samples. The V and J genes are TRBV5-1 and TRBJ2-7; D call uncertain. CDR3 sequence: CASSLGHGYEQYF. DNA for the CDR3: TGCGCCAGCAGCTTGGGACACGGGTACGAGCAGTACTTC.